This entry describes one TCR beta chain. V was clipped by 3 bases and J by 0 bases, with 9 bases between them. There are 15 residues in the CDR3. Per germline, CDR1 SGHAT and CDR2 FQNNGV. TCRdb's copy holds only in-frame clones and misses some; the assay was immunoSEQ multiplex PCR. The repertoire holds about 180,000 clones, with about 90% as singletons. The record originates from a study of blood T cell repertoires in COVID-19. The source of this sequence is a woman aged 50 to 60 who had recovered from COVID-19. Specimen: PBMCs or T cells enriched from blood (not recorded which). V and J are TRBV11-2 and TRBJ1-5, with D unclear. The CDR3 region has the DNA TGTGCCAGCAGCTTTAACACGAATAGCAATCAGCCCCAGCATTTT. Translation: CASSFNTNSNQPQHF.